A selection of T cell receptor beta chains follows, all from one sample in a study of blood T cell repertoires in COVID-19. Assay: immunoSEQ multiplex PCR; the TCRdb copy retains only in-frame clones and omits some. This sample has roughly 180,000 clones, with more than 80% found just once. Input material: peripheral blood. These receptors all come from a woman aged 60 to 75 with acute or convalescent COVID-19. The CDR3 runs from the conserved cysteine through the conserved F or W. Each record gives: D gene, clone size, V gene, J gene, CDR3 DNA, CDR3 protein. D genes are given only for firm matches. Rows may omit the clone size; those that give it use once, few, many or a size class.

-	-	TRBV30	TRBJ1-1	TGTGCCTGGAGGCAGGGCGAAGCTTTCTTT	CAWRQGEAFF
-	-	TRBV19	TRBJ1-2	TGTGCCAGTAGTACAGGGGCCCCTTATGGCTACACCTTC	CASSTGAPYGYTF
-	-	TRBV28	TRBJ2-7	TGTGCCAGCAGGGGGGGTGTCTACGAGCAGTACTTC	CASRGGVYEQYF
TRBD2	once	TRBV18	TRBJ2-5	TGTGCCAGCTCACCACTAGCAGCGGGACCCCAAGAGACCCAGTACTTC	CASSPLAAGPQETQYF
-	once	TRBV5-1	TRBJ2-2	TGCGCCAGCAGCTTGTTTAGCCGGAAGGGGGCGAACACCGGGGAGCTGTTTTTT	CASSLFSRKGANTGELFF
-	-	TRBV6-5	TRBJ1-6	TGTGCCAGCAGTCCCTACGAGGGTTCACCCCTCCACTTT	CASSPYEGSPLHF
-	-	TRBV7-9	TRBJ1-5	TGTGCCAGCAGCTTAGGATCGAGCCAGCCCCAGCATTTT	CASSLGSSQPQHF
TRBD2	-	TRBV29-1	TRBJ2-1	TGCAGCGTGAGACTAGCGGGAGATGAGCAGTTCTTC	CSVRLAGDEQFF
-	-	TRBV11-2	TRBJ2-5	TGTGCCAGCAGCGCACTAGCTAAAGAGACCCAGTACTTC	CASSALAKETQYF
-	-	TRBV10-1	TRBJ1-5	TGCGCCAGCATAAAGGGGGATAGCAATCAGCCCCAGCATTTT	CASIKGDSNQPQHF
TRBD1	-	TRBV28	TRBJ2-5	TGTGCCAGCAGTCAGACAGGGTTGGATAAGACCCAGTACTTC	CASSQTGLDKTQYF
-	-	TRBV7-9	TRBJ1-2	TGTGCCAGCAGCCCAGGGGTTTTAGGCTACACCTTC	CASSPGVLGYTF
-	few	TRBV27	TRBJ2-1	TGTGCCAGCAGTACCCTAGCGAGGTACAATGAGCAGTTCTTC	CASSTLARYNEQFF
-	-	TRBV7-2	TRBJ1-2	TGTGCCAGCAGCCACGGGGGGGCCTATGGCTACACCTTC	CASSHGGAYGYTF
TRBD1	-	TRBV7-3	TRBJ1-1	TGTGCCAGCAGCTTAAGGGGGACAGGGCTTAACACTGAAGCTTTCTTT	CASSLRGTGLNTEAFF
TRBD1	-	TRBV18	TRBJ1-1	TGTGCCAGCTCGCTCCTACAGGGGCGGCAGGACACTGAAGCTTTCTTT	CASSLLQGRQDTEAFF
-	-	TRBV19	TRBJ1-2	TGTGCCAGTAGTATCGGCTATGGCTACACCTTC	CASSIGYGYTF
TRBD2	-	TRBV24-1	TRBJ2-1	TGTGCCACCAGTGATCAGGGACTAGCGGACGCCAATGAGCAGTTCTTC	CATSDQGLADANEQFF
-	-	TRBV15	TRBJ1-1	TGTGCCACCAGCAGAGATCCCAGCGCTCCTCGTGAAGCTTTCTTT	CATSRDPSAPREAFF
TRBD2	once	TRBV28	TRBJ2-1	TGTGCCAGCAGTTTCAAGGGGGCGGCTAGCGGGAGGACTTACAATGAGCAGTTCTTC	CASSFKGAASGRTYNEQFF
-	-	TRBV5-1	TRBJ2-2	TGCGCCAGCAGCTTTTTGCCAGGGACCGGGGAGCTGTTTTTT	CASSFLPGTGELFF
-	-	TRBV27	TRBJ1-6	TGTGCCAGCAGCAACCGGGACTCCCATAATTCACCCCTCCACTTT	CASSNRDSHNSPLHF
TRBD2	-	TRBV27	TRBJ2-1	TGTGCCAGCAGTTACGGGGGGTCCGTCAATGAGCAGTTCTTC	CASSYGGSVNEQFF
TRBD1	-	TRBV6-5	TRBJ1-2	TGTGCCAGCAGTTACCAACCCGCTGGACAGGGAGGCTACACCTTC	CASSYQPAGQGGYTF
-	-	TRBV3-1/TRBV3-2	TRBJ1-2	TGTGCCAGCAGCCACGGGCTGCGGACAGCGCCTAGCTATGGCTACACCTTC	CASSHGLRTAPSYGYTF
TRBD1	-	TRBV24-1	TRBJ2-5	TGTGCCACCAGTGATTCGGGACAGGGGGGAGGAGAGACCCAGTACTTC	CATSDSGQGGGETQYF
-	-	TRBV30	TRBJ1-3	TGTGCCTGGGACAGGATTTCTGGAAACACCATATATTTT	CAWDRISGNTIYF
-	few	TRBV11-3	TRBJ2-1	TGTGCCAGCAGCTTGAGAGACAATGAGCAGTTCTTC	CASSLRDNEQFF
-	-	TRBV11-2	TRBJ2-3	TGTGCCAGCAGCTTCGCCGAGGGGGCGCAGTATTTT	CASSFAEGAQYF
TRBD1	-	TRBV10-3	TRBJ1-6	TGTGCCATCAGTGAGTCATTGGGGGGCAGGGGGCGCTTGATGTCGAACTCCTATAATTCACCCCTCCACTTT	CAISESLGGRGRLMSNSYNSPLHF
TRBD2	once	TRBV20-1	TRBJ2-1	TGCAGTGCTAGCGTCGGACTAGTCCGGTTCTTC	CSASVGLVRFF
TRBD1	-	TRBV30	TRBJ2-1	TGTGCCTGGAGTCCGGACAGGCTAAACAATGAGCAGTTCTTC	CAWSPDRLNNEQFF
TRBD1	-	TRBV6-2/TRBV6-3	TRBJ1-2	TGTGCCAGCAGTTACTCCCCGGGACAGGGCCTTCCTGCGTATGGCTACACCTTC	CASSYSPGQGLPAYGYTF